The rows below give T cell receptor beta chains drawn from one sample of a study of T cells in Graves' hyperthyroidism and ophthalmopathy. TCRdb re-analysed the multiplex PCR reads in MiXCR, keeping a single row per CDR3 protein. The sample yields 490,000 or so distinct CDR3 sequences, approximately 23% seen once. Source material: blood. The receptors come from a woman in her 70s with Graves' ophthalmopathy. Both conserved end residues are part of each CDR3. D genes are given only for firm matches. Part of the rows lack a size; the others show once, few, many or a class for expanded clones.

J	V	D	size	DNA	CDR3
TRBJ2-5	TRBV7-2	TRBD1	few	TGTGCCAGCAGCCAATGGGACAGACCCCAAGAGACCCAGTACTTC	CASSQWDRPQETQYF
TRBJ2-7	TRBV11-2	.	.	TGTGCCAGCAGCGTAGGGGTGGGAACTACCTACGAGCAGTACTTC	CASSVGVGTTYEQYF
TRBJ2-3	TRBV3-1	TRBD2	few	TGTGCCAGCAGTGTCGTCGGGACTAGCGGGAGAACGCAGTATTTT	CASSVVGTSGRTQYF
TRBJ2-3	TRBV3-1	TRBD2	few	TGTGCCAGCAGCCAAGATGTCCCCGACGTAACTAGCGACTCCACAGATACGCAGTATTTT	CASSQDVPDVTSDSTDTQYF
TRBJ1-1	TRBV5-6	TRBD1	.	TGTGCCAGCAGTCGGACGACAGGGCGCACTGAAGCTTTCTTT	CASSRTTGRTEAFF
TRBJ1-2	TRBV6-5	TRBD1	few	TGTGCCAGCAGTTCGGACAGGGACGGGGTTCCGGGGGGCTACACCTTC	CASSSDRDGVPGGYTF
TRBJ2-1	TRBV19	TRBD1	.	TGTGCCAGTAGTGAAGACAGGGGACTCTCCTACAATGAGCAGTTCTTC	CASSEDRGLSYNEQFF
TRBJ2-7	TRBV20-1	TRBD2	.	TGCAGTGCTGAAACCGGGACTAGCGGGAGCTACGAGCAGTACTTC	CSAETGTSGSYEQYF
TRBJ1-4	TRBV12-3/TRBV12-4	TRBD1	many	TGTGCCAGCAGTTTGGAAGCAGGGGGCCTTGCTAATGAAAAACTGTTTTTT	CASSLEAGGLANEKLFF
TRBJ1-1	TRBV10-3	.	many	TGTGCCATCAGCGCGGGATCGGGGACTGAAGCTTTCTTT	CAISAGSGTEAFF
TRBJ2-7	TRBV5-4	.	few	TGTGCCAGCAGCTTGGGAACAGGTGCGAGCTCCTACGAGCAGTACTTC	CASSLGTGASSYEQYF
TRBJ1-1	TRBV19	.	.	TGTGCCAGTAGTAATGGACCGGGGGGGTGGAAGACTGAAGCTTTCTTT	CASSNGPGGWKTEAFF
TRBJ1-1	TRBV24-1	.	.	TGTGCCACCAGTGATTCCGGGGGGGCGACTGAAGCTTTCTTT	CATSDSGGATEAFF
TRBJ1-4	TRBV7-9	.	few	TGTGCCAGCCTCCGTTGGAGGGTGTTTTTT	CASLRWRVFF
TRBJ1-2	TRBV20-1	.	.	TGCAGTGCCAGACAGGTGGCCTCCTATGGCTACACCTTC	CSARQVASYGYTF
TRBJ2-2	TRBV20-1	.	.	TGCAGTGCTAGAAGGCTAGCGCTTAGGGCCGGGGAGCTGTTTTTT	CSARRLALRAGELFF
TRBJ1-3	TRBV6-5	TRBD1	many	TGTGCCAGCAGTTACCCCGGACAGGGGGCAGGAAACACCATATATTTT	CASSYPGQGAGNTIYF
TRBJ2-5	TRBV28	.	few	TGTGCCAGCAGTTTGCCCGGCAAGGAGACCCAGTACTTC	CASSLPGKETQYF
TRBJ2-7	TRBV9	TRBD2	few	TGTGCCAGCAGCGTACGGCGGGAGGATAAAGACGAGCAGTACTTC	CASSVRREDKDEQYF
TRBJ1-2	TRBV6-5	.	few	TGTGCCAGCAGTTACTCGTTCAGCCACTATGGCTACACCTTC	CASSYSFSHYGYTF
TRBJ2-7	TRBV18	.	medium-sized	TGTGCCAGCTCGATGACGGTCTCCTACGAGCAGTACTTC	CASSMTVSYEQYF
TRBJ2-2	TRBV27	.	.	TGTGCCAGCAGTTTATCTCCGGGGATGGGCACCGGGGAGCTGTTTTTT	CASSLSPGMGTGELFF
TRBJ1-2	TRBV25-1	TRBD1	few	TGTGCCAGCAGTCTTACCGGGACAGTTAACTATGGCTACACCTTC	CASSLTGTVNYGYTF
TRBJ1-2	TRBV15	.	few	TGTGCCACCAGCAGAGATCTAGTTGGCTACACCTTC	CATSRDLVGYTF
TRBJ2-3	TRBV18	TRBD2	few	TGTGCCAGCTCCCCAACCCCAGCGGGAGTCACAGATACGCAGTATTTT	CASSPTPAGVTDTQYF
TRBJ2-1	TRBV7-8	TRBD2	.	TGTGCCAGCAGCCCCACTAGCGGTGAGCAGTTCTTC	CASSPTSGEQFF
TRBJ1-2	TRBV7-2	.	few	TGTGCCAGCAGCTTAACCGCGGGGGCACAAGGCTACACCTTC	CASSLTAGAQGYTF
TRBJ2-1	TRBV5-1	TRBD2	few	TGCGCCAGCAGCTTGGAGGGACTAGCCATAGGCATCTACAATGAGCAGTTCTTC	CASSLEGLAIGIYNEQFF